The sequence of this T cell receptor (beta chain) was determined in a study of blood T cell repertoires in COVID-19. Some clones are missing from TCRdb's copy, which holds only in-frame ones; the method was immunoSEQ multiplex PCR. The sample shows 150,000 to 200,000 clones, about 88% of them seen only once. Losses at the gene ends were 3 bases for V and 2 bases for J; bases not matched to a gene: 8. The CDR3 runs to 16 residues. CDR1 is SGDLS, CDR2 YYNGEE, per germline. Sequencing used peripheral blood. V and J are TRBV9 and TRBJ2-1; 7 nucleotides align to TRBD1. This receptor was obtained from a young man who had recovered from COVID-19. The CDR3 DNA reads TGTGCCAGCAGCGGGGGAAGGGGGCCCGCCTACAATGAGCAGTTCTTC. Its translation is CASSGGRGPAYNEQFF.